A selection of T cell receptor beta chains follows, all from one sample in a study of regulatory T cells in long-lasting Graves disease. MiXCR, applied by TCRdb to the multiplex PCR reads, yields one record per CDR3 protein. The data show around 460,000 distinct CDR3 sequences, roughly 21% seen once. The sequencing used peripheral blood mononuclear cells (PBMCs), collected when the disease was refractory, from a patient treated with antithyroid drugs. These receptors were obtained from a female donor with Graves disease. Each CDR3 is given with its conserved first and last residue. D genes are given only for firm matches. Clone size is shown for a subset of rows, as once, few, many or a class of expanded clone.

cdr3_length clone_size j_call v_call d_call cdr3_aa cdr3_nt
14 NA TRBJ2-3 TRBV2 TRBD2 CASNSGIYTDTQYF TGTGCCAGTAATAGCGGGATATACACAGATACGCAGTATTTT
16 many TRBJ1-2 TRBV28 NA CASSPIFGGAMHGYTF TGTGCCAGCAGTCCCATCTTCGGAGGGGCGATGCACGGCTACACCTTC
14 many TRBJ2-2 TRBV2 NA CASSRDGNTGELFF TGTGCCAGCAGCCGGGACGGGAACACCGGGGAGCTGTTTTTT
22 many TRBJ2-5 TRBV12-3/TRBV12-4 TRBD2 CASSRRVPFRTSGGPNQETQYF TGTGCCAGCAGCCGTAGGGTCCCATTCCGGACTAGCGGGGGGCCCAACCAAGAGACCCAGTACTTC
15 many TRBJ2-5 TRBV2 TRBD2 CASSMSGGLLETQYF TGTGCCAGCAGTATGAGCGGGGGGCTTCTGGAGACCCAGTACTTC
17 NA TRBJ2-6 TRBV7-2 TRBD1 CASRSEVTGAGANVLTF TGTGCCAGCAGATCTGAGGTGACAGGGGCAGGGGCCAACGTCCTGACTTTC
12 many TRBJ2-5 TRBV6-1 NA CASTAAQETQYF TGTGCCAGCACGGCAGCCCAAGAGACCCAGTACTTC
16 many TRBJ2-7 TRBV12-3/TRBV12-4 TRBD1 CASSLGQGMVAYEQYF TGTGCCAGCAGTTTAGGACAGGGAATGGTGGCCTACGAGCAGTACTTC
15 many TRBJ1-1 TRBV28 NA CASSLPSGGNTEAFF TGTGCCAGCAGTTTACCTAGTGGGGGGAACACTGAAGCTTTCTTT
15 many TRBJ1-1 TRBV6-2/TRBV6-3 NA CASSYLGPQNTEAFF TGTGCCAGCAGTTACCTCGGGCCCCAGAACACTGAAGCTTTCTTT
17 NA TRBJ2-2 TRBV7-2 NA CASSSDGPRWNTGELFF TGTGCCAGCAGCTCGGACGGACCGCGGTGGAACACCGGGGAGCTGTTTTTT
17 NA TRBJ2-2 TRBV20-1 NA CSARSLGRDSNAGELFF TGCAGTGCTAGATCCCTGGGACGGGACTCGAACGCCGGGGAGCTGTTTTTT